This T cell receptor (beta chain) was captured by sequencing in a study of beta chain features in type 1 diabetes (dated by TCRdb to 2016 to 2019). The study in broad terms: Mean age, gender distribution, total cell number and subset yield did not differ between patients and healthy donors. A total of over 90,000,000 sorted cells were examined across all samples, and a strong correlation was observed between cell number per subset and RNA yield. The study compared TCRB repertoires of sorted circulating CD4+ T cell subsets between recently diagnosed type 1 diabetes patients and matched healthy donors. Naive and central memory subsets were obtained from all 28 donors, but regulatory and stem cell-like memory subsets were isolated from only 8 patients and 8 healthy donors.

The High Capacity cDNA Reverse Transcription Kit was used to reverse transcribe all of the isolated RNA, meaning that expressed TCRB transcripts were what got sequenced. Naive, central memory and regulatory T cell samples underwent deep immunoSEQ sequencing, averaging around 3.6 million total reads per sample. After sorted cells were lysed in RLT buffer, RNA was extracted with DNase-treated RNeasy Micro or Mini kits, with the choice depending on cell number. To prevent cross-contamination, each cell subset was processed individually, whereas patient and healthy donor samples were processed jointly. The immunoSEQ multiplex PCR was used to amplify TCRB sequences from cDNA, yielding 87-bp fragments that span the CDR3 region. The amplicons were sequenced using the Illumina HiSeq platform. As for the authors' bioinformatics: Synthetic template baselines were used to correct PCR bias computationally, reads within Hamming distance 2 were collapsed, and singletons that could not be merged were discarded. Reads were aligned against IMGT so that V, D and J genes, CDR3 length and insertions or deletions at six rearrangement sites could be assigned. Within each subset, clonotype counts were normalized to sorted cell number, and only after that were true diversity and Gini coefficients computed with the tcR R package. The overlap coefficient, calculated on TCRB nucleotide sequences, was used to quantify repertoire sharing. The clones in this table, taken by TCRdb from immuneACCESS, are in-frame only. Not every clone is retained; where verified, under half of the shortfall comes from an unresolved V gene, and the cause of the rest is unknown. That table gives V, J and clone size, and the DNA gave D and trimming. This sample is represented by just over 150,000 clones; more than 9.5% of them were singletons. The ten largest account for roughly 1.9% of the sample.

The CDR3, from cysteine to phenylalanine, totals 15 residues. Only the CDR3 portion is preserved as DNA: 45 bases, with reading frame beginning at the first base. V is trimmed back by 0 bases and J by 6 bases, and the junction contains 4 bases that no gene match accounts for. CDR1 and CDR2 (MNHEY, SMNVEV) derive from the germline V gene (reference sequence). Each donor gave one peripheral blood draw, averaging around 0.11 L, which was collected into heparinised tubes. A BD FACSAria II and a panel including CD45RO, CCR7, CD25, CD127, CD95 and CD27 were used to sort naive, central memory, regulatory and stem cell-like memory CD4+ T cells. Purity was above 95% for every sorted population. PBMCs were separated immediately by Lymphoprep density gradient centrifugation and were stained directly, without being cultured. So that batch effects would be minimized, each experiment stained and sorted samples in pairs, pairing one healthy donor with one patient.

Results and caveats for the whole study, not just this receptor: Naive, central memory and regulatory TCRB repertoires appeared to be more similar among patients than among healthy donors. Shorter templates might be favored by PCR, yet because patient and control samples were amplified and corrected together, any such skew would affect both groups equally. Because the HLA sub-analyses included only small numbers of individuals, any influence of HLA type on TCRB rearrangement was left unresolved. Patients with type 1 diabetes made fewer insertions and deleted more nucleotides at VDJ recombination sites, implying thymic rearrangement abnormalities. Sequencing cDNA rather than genomic DNA could over-represent highly expressing activated cells, although activation and CD3 levels did not differ between groups. A moderate but significant shortening of TCRB CDR3 length was observed in type 1 diabetes patients in all four CD4+ subsets.

This clone was seen repeatedly, ten times or more. The antigen this receptor binds is unknown. The input lacks base qualities; no much larger clone sits a single base away. The clonotype was recovered from a man in his late teens or twenties in good health. Sequencing was carried out using central memory CD4+ T cells from blood. The sequence joins TRBV27 to TRBJ1-1; TRBD1 lines up with 10 middle nucleotides. The sequenced DNA: TGTGCCAGCAGTTTATCGTGGACAGGGGGTCCTGAAGCTTTCTTT. It is translated as CASSLSWTGGPEAFF.